This T cell receptor (beta chain) is drawn from a study of shared clonotypes between healthy human individuals. Findings of the study overall: Rarefaction showed that sequencing of sorted subsets was incomplete (despite large depth).

Generated by immunoSEQ multiplex PCR, the TCRdb table keeps only in-frame clones and is missing some. The sample consists of roughly 1 million clones, roughly 70% of them appearing once. A note on this clone: Its antigen remains unidentified.

V was clipped by 5 bases and J by 8 bases, with 19 bases between them. This CDR3 contains 15 residues. CDR1 is SGHTA, CDR2 FQGNSA, per germline. The sequenced sample consisted of memory CD4+ T cells sorted from blood. Subset: CD45RA-negative fraction. This clonotype was obtained from a man aged 18 to 35 in good health. V and J are TRBV7-2 and TRBJ2-1; D is ambiguous. The DNA of the CDR3 is TGTGCCAGCAGCCTCAGAGGTCGGCGTTCCGATGAGCAGTTCTTC. The encoded protein is CASSLRGRRSDEQFF.